Listed here are 20 T cell receptor beta chains from one sample, sequenced in a study of tumor-infiltrating lymphocytes in primary liver carcinoma. TCR beta cDNA was reverse-transcribed from 500 to 550 ng of total RNA. The reaction used a constant-region primer and ProtoScript II reverse transcriptase. Libraries for TCR beta were built through three nested multiplex PCR rounds, which together made up a slightly modified ARM-PCR procedure. Each of the first two PCR rounds ran 9 to 11 cycles with TRBV1-TRBV30 forward and C-beta reverse primers. TCRdb reprocessed the multiplex PCR reads with MiXCR, giving one entry per CDR3 protein. The data hold about 110,000 distinct CDR3 sequences, with 50% to 65% observed a single time. Co-extracting RNA and DNA was done with roughly 17-34 mg of unsorted bulk tissue as input. The specimen sequenced was liver tumor tissue from sampling region 1. The subset here: tumor region T1, superior pole. These receptors were taken from a woman aged 55 to 70 with primary liver carcinoma and hepatitis B virus infection.

This clonotype was recorded at least ten times. The V gene is TRBV12-3 or TRBV12-4, the J gene TRBJ2-1, with D maybe TRBD2 (6 bases). The V gene lost 4 bases and the J gene lost 10 bases, with 14 bases spanning the gap. This CDR3 has 13 residues. The CDR3 loop reads CASSSTRSGEQFF. CDR3 DNA sequence: TGTGCCAGCAGTTCGACTAGATCCGGCGAGCAGTTCTTC.

The genes are TRBV7-3 and TRBJ1-1, with a possible D match to TRBD1 (5 bases). Germline values: CDR1 SGHTA, CDR2 FQGTGA. V shed 0 bases and J shed 5 bases, with 13 bases lying between them. This CDR3 has 15 residues. CDR3 residues: CASSLTPDPGTEAFF. CDR3 sequence (DNA): TGTGCCAGCAGCTTAACCCCGGACCCAGGGACTGAAGCTTTCTTT.

As for this clonotype: One end of the junction varies from germline; a read error may be responsible. In DNA form, the CDR3 reads TGTGTCAGCAGCTTAACCGCGGGTCAAAAGAACATTCAGTACTTC. It specifies CVSSLTAGQKNIQYF. The J gene is TRBJ2-4, the V gene TRBV11-1, with D possibly being TRBD2 (5 bases). Germline loops: CDR1 SGHAT, CDR2 FQDESV (reference sequence). The CDR3 spans 15 residues.

A word on this clonotype: Sequence at one end of the junction differs from germline and may be a read error. The chain couples TRBV6-6 to TRBJ1-2; possible D gene TRBD1, 5 bases. The CDR3 has 13 residues. Per germline, CDR1 MNHNY and CDR2 SVGAGI (reference sequence). The CDR3 protein is CAGSTGGEDGYTF. CDR3 sequence (DNA): TGTGCCGGCAGTACGGGGGGTGAGGATGGCTACACCTTC.

This chain joins TRBV11-1 and TRBJ2-1; perhaps D is TRBD1 or TRBD2 (6 bases each). Germline lookup yields CDR1 SGHAT and CDR2 FQDESV (reference sequence). The CDR3 spans 15 residues. The CDR3 sequence is CARGLGGTTYNEQFF. The DNA of the CDR3 is TGTGCTAGAGGCTTAGGGGGGACGACCTACAATGAGCAGTTCTTC.

A word on this clonotype: A much larger clone sits a single nucleotide away, making a read error possible. V is TRBV4-1 and J is TRBJ2-7, with D possibly matching TRBD2 (5 bases). In germline, CDR1 is MGHRA, CDR2 YSYEKL. This CDR3 is 12 amino acids long. The CDR3 region is CVSSQDGNEQYF. CDR3 in DNA: TGCGTCAGCAGCCAAGACGGGAACGAGCAGTACTTC.

Of note for this clonotype: A much bigger clone sits one base away, suggesting this may be a read error. The chain recombines TRBV4-1 with TRBJ1-1, with a weak D call TRBD1 (6 bases). The CDR3 is 15 amino acids. Per the germline V gene, CDR1 is MGHRA and CDR2 is YSYEKL. CDR3: CASNQGRGTNTEAFF. For the CDR3, the DNA is TGCGCCAGCAACCAAGGAAGGGGGACGAACACTGAAGCTTTCTTT.

On this clonotype itself: One junction end does not reproduce the germline sequence, and a read error may be involved. This rearrangement joins TRBV11-2 to TRBJ2-7, with D perhaps matching TRBD2 (5 bases). This CDR3 is 12 amino acids long. Germline V CDR1 and CDR2: SGHAT, FQNNGV. CDR3 sequence: CASSLASGSQCF. The CDR3 coding sequence is TGTGCCAGCAGCTTAGCAAGTGGGAGTCAGTGCTTC.

The CDR3 loop is CASSQGTSGSRDGQFF. The DNA for the CDR3 is TGTGCCAGCAGCCAGGGGACTAGCGGGAGTAGGGATGGGCAGTTCTTC. The rearrangement joins TRBV4-2 to TRBJ2-1, with 14 bases aligning to TRBD2. This CDR3 contains 16 residues. Germline V gene lookup returns CDR1 LGHNA and CDR2 YNFKEQ. Trimming removed 3 bases from V and 12 bases from J; junction bases left unmatched: 10.

Note on this clonotype: Since a much larger clone is just one base distant, this may be a read error. This CDR3 reads CASSFDVGGRAYNEQFF. The CDR3 DNA follows: TGTGCCAGCAGTTTTGACGTGGGCGGGAGAGCCTACAATGAGCAGTTCTTC. The V gene is TRBV6-2 or TRBV6-3, the J gene TRBJ2-1, with TRBD2 matching over 7 bases. Germline CDR1 MNHEY, CDR2 SVGEGT. Trimming removed 4 bases from V and 2 bases from J; junction bases left unmatched: 11. CDR3 length: 17 amino acids.

Concerning this clonotype itself: This sequence may be a read error, since a much larger clone differs from it by one base. CDR3 DNA sequence: TGTGTCAGCAGCCAGGGGGAATCCTACGAGCAGTACTTC. Protein product: CVSSQGESYEQYF. This chain connects TRBV7-9 to TRBJ2-7, with 7 bases matching TRBD1. This CDR3 has 13 residues. Germline-derived CDR1 and CDR2 are SEHNR and FQNEAQ (reference sequence).

This clonotype was counted between two and nine times. A much larger clonotype is one base distant, so this may be a read error. The chain links TRBV29-1 to TRBJ1-2, with D hard to call. Per the germline V gene, CDR1 is SQVTM and CDR2 is ANQGSEA. This CDR3 is 13 amino acids long. V gave up 7 bases and J gave up 10 bases, with 22 bases separating them. CDR3: CSATGLGGSDYTF. The CDR3 bases are TGCAGCGCTACCGGGCTCGGAGGGTCAGACTACACCTTC.

As to this clonotype: It may be a read error: a sequence one base away is much more abundant. This chain links TRBV7-8 with TRBJ1-2, with no clear D. The CDR3 is 14 residues long. V gave up 1 base and J gave up 2 bases, with 8 bases separating them. Germline CDR1 reads SGHVS; CDR2 reads FQNEAQ. The CDR3 coding sequence is TGTGCCAGCAGCTTAGAGGCAAGGAACTATGGCTACACCTTC. This gives the protein CASSLEARNYGYTF.

The sample holds many counts of this clonotype. This chain connects TRBV6-6 to TRBJ2-3; a weak D match, TRBD2 (5 bases). The CDR3 is made up of 14 amino acids. The V end was cut by 4 bases, the J end by 4 bases, with 12 bases between. Per the germline V gene, CDR1 is MNHNY and CDR2 is SVGAGI (reference sequence). CDR3 sequence reads: CASSLQEAADTQYF. DNA for the CDR3: TGTGCCAGCAGTTTGCAGGAGGCCGCAGATACGCAGTATTTT.

This rearrangement joins TRBV11-2 to TRBJ2-3; TRBD2 is a possible D gene (6 bases). CDR1 is SGHAT, CDR2 FQNNGV, per germline. The CDR3 is 13 amino acids. The ends were cut back, 7 bases at V and 10 bases at J, with 18 bases in the middle. In nucleotides, the CDR3 is TGTGCCAGCATCCATTCAAGACTAGGGTCGCAGTATTTT. It specifies CASIHSRLGSQYF.

Notes on this clonotype: A much larger clone lies a single base off, so this may be a read error. The chain joins TRBV10-3 to TRBJ1-3; D gene uncertain. In germline, CDR1 is ENHRY, CDR2 SYGVKD. This CDR3 contains 15 residues. CDR3 bases: TGTGCCATCGGTGAAGCTGGAAGGGCGGGAAACACCATATATTTT. Its translation: CAIGEAGRAGNTIYF.

Remarks on this clonotype: One junction end does not reproduce the germline sequence, and a read error may be involved. The chain has TRBV11-2 and TRBJ2-1; 7 bases align to TRBD2. CDR3 length: 17 residues. Germline V gene data show CDR1 as SGHAT and CDR2 as FQNNGV. In DNA, the CDR3 is TGTGCCAGCAACAGGAGACTAGCAGGAGGGCCGGGGGATGAGCAGTTCTTT. Translation gives CASNRRLAGGPGDEQFF.

Notes on this clonotype: Its ends do not fully match the called genes, so a read error is possible. The chain recombines TRBV5-1 with TRBJ1-6; D is uncertain. The CDR3 consists of 13 residues. CDR1 and CDR2 from the germline V gene are SGHRS and YFSETQ. The CDR3 here is CAGSLSDNSPLHF. In nucleotides, the CDR3 is TGCGCCGGCAGCTTGTCCGATAATTCACCCCTCCACTTT.

The sample holds a few counts of this clonotype. The rearrangement links TRBV28 to TRBJ2-7, with 8 bases fitting TRBD2. Germline V CDR1 and CDR2: MDHEN, SYDVKM. The V gene end was trimmed by 2 bases and the J gene end by 0 bases; junction bases not matched to a gene: 3. The CDR3 sequence is 15 residues long. The CDR3 DNA sequence: TGTGCCAGCAGTTTAATAGCGGGACCCTCCTACGAGCAGTACTTC. This codes for CASSLIAGPSYEQYF.

As for this clonotype: The CDR3 carries no conserved terminal phenylalanine or tryptophan, so it likely arises from a read error. It is unclear where the CDR3 begins or ends on the DNA, so no DNA is shown, and the CDR3 is as TCRdb lists it. The rearrangement uses TRBV11-2 and TRBJ2-1; whether TRBD1, the table's D call, matches the DNA was not checked. Per the germline V gene, CDR1 is SGHAT and CDR2 is FQNNGV. The CDR3 sequence runs 14 residues, both termini included. This CDR3 reads CASSLQGTGNEKFL.